These T cell receptor beta chains were read from a single sample in a study of cytomegalovirus exposure and HLA in healthy donors. Clones were read by immunoSEQ multiplex PCR, and TCRdb kept only the in-frame ones, dropping some. Among some 200,000 clones listed, 75% to 85% were seen once. The sample consisted of PBMCs. These receptors all come from a boy aged 5-17 years in good health and CMV-seronegative. CDR3s include the opening cysteine and the closing phenylalanine or tryptophan. D genes are given only for firm matches. Clone size is shown for a subset of rows, as once, few, many or a class of expanded clone.

abundance	d_gene	j_gene	v_gene	CDR3nt	CDR3aa
-	TRBD2	TRBJ2-7	TRBV6-1	TGTGCCAGCAGTGAAGATAGCGGGAGGGTGTGGATAATCGACGAGCAGTACTTC	CASSEDSGRVWIIDEQYF
-	TRBD1	TRBJ1-2	TRBV9	TGTGCCAGCAGCGATCCCGGACAGGACCACTACTATGGCTACACCTTC	CASSDPGQDHYYGYTF
-	TRBD1	TRBJ1-2	TRBV5-1	TGCGCCAGCAGCTTGTATACTCAGGGGGCCGCTTCCTATGGCTACACCTTC	CASSLYTQGAASYGYTF
once	-	TRBJ1-2	TRBV28	TGTGCCAGCAGTTTCGGGACACAGAATGGCTACACCTTC	CASSFGTQNGYTF
-	TRBD1	TRBJ1-2	TRBV7-8	TGTGCCAGCAGCAACCGGGACAGGAGGGCGAACTATGGCTACACCTTC	CASSNRDRRANYGYTF
-	-	TRBJ1-2	TRBV6-5	TGTGCCAGCAGTCCCGGACGGGGTGGTGGGTATGGCTACACCTTC	CASSPGRGGGYGYTF
-	-	TRBJ1-1	TRBV4-2	TGTGCCAGCGGACGGGAGACGAACACTGAAGCTTTCTTT	CASGRETNTEAFF
-	-	TRBJ2-7	TRBV11-3	TGTGCCAGCAGCCTTAGCGGCCCGAGCTCCTACGAGCAGTACTTC	CASSLSGPSSYEQYF
-	-	TRBJ2-5	TRBV29-1	TGCAGCGTTGGGGCAGTCGAAGAGACCCAGTACTTC	CSVGAVEETQYF
few	-	TRBJ1-5	TRBV30	TGTGCCTGGGGGAGGGACAACAATCAGCCCCAGCATTTT	CAWGRDNNQPQHF
once	TRBD1	TRBJ2-7	TRBV18	TGTGCCAGCTCGCAGGACAGGGTGGCGTACTTC	CASSQDRVAYF
few	TRBD1	TRBJ2-7	TRBV5-1	TGCGCCAGCGGCTCGACAGGGGACTACGAGCAGTACTTC	CASGSTGDYEQYF
once	-	TRBJ1-2	TRBV27	TGTGCCAGCATAGGCAGGGTGGGCGATGGCTACACCTTC	CASIGRVGDGYTF
-	TRBD1	TRBJ1-1	TRBV25-1	TGTGCCAGCAGTGACCCACAGGGGGCCGGGAGCACTGAAGCTTTCTTT	CASSDPQGAGSTEAFF
-	TRBD2	TRBJ2-5	TRBV9	TGTGCCAGCAGCGTAGTAGCGGGAGCGGAGACCCAGTACTTC	CASSVVAGAETQYF
-	-	TRBJ1-2	TRBV29-1	TGCAGCGTTGAAGATCAACACGGAGGCTATGGCTACACCTTC	CSVEDQHGGYGYTF
-	TRBD1	TRBJ2-1	TRBV27	TGTGCCAGCAGTGAATTCGGACAGGGGGCCTACAATGAGCAGTTCTTC	CASSEFGQGAYNEQFF
-	TRBD2	TRBJ2-1	TRBV13	TGTGCCAGCAGCTTACTAGCGGGGGGTCCTGAGCAGTTCTTC	CASSLLAGGPEQFF
-	TRBD2	TRBJ2-7	TRBV10-3	TGTGCCATCAGTGAGTCCTCCGGGACTAGCGGGAGTGGATACGAGCAGTACTTC	CAISESSGTSGSGYEQYF
-	TRBD1	TRBJ2-7	TRBV19	TGTGCCAGTAGTCCCACTATCGTCCCGGGACAGGGCCGGTACGAGCAGTACTTC	CASSPTIVPGQGRYEQYF
-	-	TRBJ1-5	TRBV6-1	TGTGCCAGCAGACAGAGCCTAAATCAGCCCCAGCATTTT	CASRQSLNQPQHF
-	TRBD1	TRBJ1-2	TRBV5-4	TGTGCCAGCAGCCAAACCTGGACAGGGAACTATGGCTACACCTTC	CASSQTWTGNYGYTF
few	TRBD2	TRBJ2-7	TRBV30	TGTGCCTGGAGTTACACTAGCGGGAACGACGAGCAGTACTTC	CAWSYTSGNDEQYF
-	TRBD2	TRBJ2-3	TRBV10-2	TGCGCCAGCAGTGATCGGACTAGCGGCACAGATACGCAGTATTTT	CASSDRTSGTDTQYF
-	-	TRBJ2-3	TRBV14	TGTGCCAGCAGCCAAGCGGACTACACAGATACGCAGTATTTT	CASSQADYTDTQYF
few	-	TRBJ1-1	TRBV9	TGTGCCAGCAGCGCGGGAGCGCCGGGCACTGAAGCTTTCTTT	CASSAGAPGTEAFF
-	-	TRBJ2-2	TRBV6-1	TGTGCCAGCACGGGTGCCATGATTAAGACAGCGGAGCTGTTTTTT	CASTGAMIKTAELFF
-	-	TRBJ1-2	TRBV14	TGTGCCAGCAGCCAAGTAGTAGGGGCGGAGAGCTACACCTTC	CASSQVVGAESYTF